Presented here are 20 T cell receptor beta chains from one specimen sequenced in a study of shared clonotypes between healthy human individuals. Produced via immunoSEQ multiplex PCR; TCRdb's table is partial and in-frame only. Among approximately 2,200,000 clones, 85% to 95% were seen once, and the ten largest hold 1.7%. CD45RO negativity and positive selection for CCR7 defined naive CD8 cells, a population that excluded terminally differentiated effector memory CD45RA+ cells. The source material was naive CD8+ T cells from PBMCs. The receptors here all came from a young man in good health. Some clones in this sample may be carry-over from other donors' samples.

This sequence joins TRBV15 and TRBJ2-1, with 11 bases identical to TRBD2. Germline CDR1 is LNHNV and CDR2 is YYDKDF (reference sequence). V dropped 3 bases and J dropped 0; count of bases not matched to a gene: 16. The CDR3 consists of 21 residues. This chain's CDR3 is CATSSFGGLAGGLSSYNEQFF. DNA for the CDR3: TGTGCCACCAGCAGTTTCGGCGGGCTAGCGGGAGGCCTGAGCTCCTACAATGAGCAGTTCTTC. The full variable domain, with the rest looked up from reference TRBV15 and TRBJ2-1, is DAMVIQNPRYQVTQFGKPVTLSCSQTLNHNVMYWYQQKSSQAPKLLFHYYDKDFNNEADTPDNFQSRRPNTSFCFLDIRSPGLGDTAMYLCATSSFGGLAGGLSSYNEQFFGPGTRLTVL.

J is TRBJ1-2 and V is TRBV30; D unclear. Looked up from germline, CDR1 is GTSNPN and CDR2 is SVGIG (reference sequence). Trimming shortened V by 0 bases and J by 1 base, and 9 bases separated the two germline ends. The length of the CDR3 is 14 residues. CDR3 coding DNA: TGTGCCTGGAGTGTCAACGGCAATAACTATGGCTACACCTTC. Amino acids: CAWSVNGNNYGYTF.

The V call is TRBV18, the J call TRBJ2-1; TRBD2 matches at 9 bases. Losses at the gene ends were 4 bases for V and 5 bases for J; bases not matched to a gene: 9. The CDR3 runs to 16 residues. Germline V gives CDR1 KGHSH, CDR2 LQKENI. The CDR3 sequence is CASSLKTSGTHNEQFF. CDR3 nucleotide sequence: TGTGCCAGCTCACTGAAGACTAGCGGAACCCACAATGAGCAGTTCTTC.

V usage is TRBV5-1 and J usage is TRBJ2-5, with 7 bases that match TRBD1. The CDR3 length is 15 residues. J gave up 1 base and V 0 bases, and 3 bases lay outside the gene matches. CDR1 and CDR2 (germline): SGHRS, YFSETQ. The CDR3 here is CASSLAWDSQETQYF. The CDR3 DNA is TGCGCCAGCAGCTTGGCCTGGGACAGCCAAGAGACCCAGTACTTC.

CDR3 sequence (DNA): TGTGCCAGTAGGTCTGGACAGAGCAATCAGCCCCAGCATTTT. Amino acids: CASRSGQSNQPQHF. This chain links TRBV19 with TRBJ1-5, with D possibly being TRBD1 (6 bases). Germline V CDR1 and CDR2: LNHDA, SQIVND (reference sequence). The V gene lost 6 bases and the J gene lost 1 base, with 10 bases spanning the gap. CDR3 size: 14 residues.

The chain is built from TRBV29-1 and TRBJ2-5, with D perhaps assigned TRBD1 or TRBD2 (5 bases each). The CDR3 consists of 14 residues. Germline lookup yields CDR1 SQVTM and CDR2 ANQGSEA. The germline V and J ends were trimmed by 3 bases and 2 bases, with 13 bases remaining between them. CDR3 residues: CSVDMGESQETQYF. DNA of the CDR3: TGCAGCGTTGATATGGGGGAGAGTCAAGAGACCCAGTACTTC.

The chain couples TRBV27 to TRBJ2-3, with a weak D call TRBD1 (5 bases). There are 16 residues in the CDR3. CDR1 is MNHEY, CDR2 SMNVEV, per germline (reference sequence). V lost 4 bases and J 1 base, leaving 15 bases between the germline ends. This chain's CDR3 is CASSSDTPPRTDTQYF. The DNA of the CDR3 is TGTGCCAGCAGTTCGGACACACCACCGCGCACAGATACGCAGTATTTT.

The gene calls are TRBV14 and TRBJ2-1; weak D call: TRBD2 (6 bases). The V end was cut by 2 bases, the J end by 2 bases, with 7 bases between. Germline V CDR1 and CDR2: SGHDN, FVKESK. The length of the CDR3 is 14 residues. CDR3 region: CASSQRTTYNEQFF. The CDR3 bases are TGTGCCAGCAGCCAACGGACTACCTACAATGAGCAGTTCTTC.

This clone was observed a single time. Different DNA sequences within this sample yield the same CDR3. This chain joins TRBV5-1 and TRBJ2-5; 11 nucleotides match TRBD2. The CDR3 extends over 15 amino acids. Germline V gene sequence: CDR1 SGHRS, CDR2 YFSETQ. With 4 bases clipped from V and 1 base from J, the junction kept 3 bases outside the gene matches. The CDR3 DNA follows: TGCGCCAGCAGCCCCGGACTAGCGGGCCAAGAGACCCAGTACTTC. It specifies CASSPGLAGQETQYF.

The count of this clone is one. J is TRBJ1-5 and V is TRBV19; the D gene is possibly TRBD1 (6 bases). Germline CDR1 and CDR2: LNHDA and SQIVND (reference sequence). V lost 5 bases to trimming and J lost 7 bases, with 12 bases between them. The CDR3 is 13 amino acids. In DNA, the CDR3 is TGTGCCAGTAGTGTACAGGGTCAACAGCCCCAGCATTTT. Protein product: CASSVQGQQPQHF.

Here the CDR3 DNA reads TGTGCCAGCAGCTTAGTTGTCGGGAACGACTACGAGCAGTACTTC. Translation: CASSLVVGNDYEQYF. J is TRBJ2-7 and V is TRBV11-2, with D maybe TRBD2 (5 bases). Germline V CDR1 and CDR2: SGHAT, FQNNGV. This CDR3 has 15 residues. Trimming took off 1 base at V and 3 bases at J, with 13 bases between the two ends.

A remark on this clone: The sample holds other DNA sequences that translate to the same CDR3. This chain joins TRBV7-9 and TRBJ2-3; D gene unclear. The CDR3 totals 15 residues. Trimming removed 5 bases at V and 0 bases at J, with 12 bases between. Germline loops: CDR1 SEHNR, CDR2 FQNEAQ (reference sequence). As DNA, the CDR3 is TGTGCCAGCAGCCCGCCTGGAATTAGCACAGATACGCAGTATTTT. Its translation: CASSPPGISTDTQYF.

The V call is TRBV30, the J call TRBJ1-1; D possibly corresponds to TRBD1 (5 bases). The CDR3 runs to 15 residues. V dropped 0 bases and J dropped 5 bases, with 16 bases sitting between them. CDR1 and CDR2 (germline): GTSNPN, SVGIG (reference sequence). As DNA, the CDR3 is TGTGCCTGGAGTGTACCAGGAAGGGGCAGAACTGAAGCTTTCTTT. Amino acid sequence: CAWSVPGRGRTEAFF.

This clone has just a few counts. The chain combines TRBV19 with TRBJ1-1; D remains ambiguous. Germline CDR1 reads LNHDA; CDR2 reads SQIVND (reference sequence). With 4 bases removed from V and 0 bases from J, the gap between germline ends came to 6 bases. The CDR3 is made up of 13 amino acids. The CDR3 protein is CASSTVMNTEAFF. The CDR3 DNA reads TGTGCCAGTAGTACGGTTATGAACACTGAAGCTTTCTTT.

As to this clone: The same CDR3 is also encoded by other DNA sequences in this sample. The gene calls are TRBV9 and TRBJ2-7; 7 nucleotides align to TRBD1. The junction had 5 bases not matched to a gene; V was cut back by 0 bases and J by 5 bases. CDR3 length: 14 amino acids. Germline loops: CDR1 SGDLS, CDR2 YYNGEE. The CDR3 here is CASSVGQGLDEQYF. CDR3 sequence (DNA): TGTGCCAGCAGCGTAGGACAGGGCCTAGACGAGCAGTACTTC.

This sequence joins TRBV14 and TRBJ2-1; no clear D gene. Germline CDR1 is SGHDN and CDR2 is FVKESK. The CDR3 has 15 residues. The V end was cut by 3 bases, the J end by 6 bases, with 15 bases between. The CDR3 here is CASSQGRLAGNEQFF. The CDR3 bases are TGTGCCAGCAGCCAGGGTCGGTTAGCAGGCAATGAGCAGTTCTTC.

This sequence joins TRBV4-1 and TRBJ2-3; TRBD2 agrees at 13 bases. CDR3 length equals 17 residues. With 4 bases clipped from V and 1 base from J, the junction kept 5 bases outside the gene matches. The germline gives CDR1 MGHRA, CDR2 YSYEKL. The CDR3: CASSRTSGRARTDTQYF. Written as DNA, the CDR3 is TGCGCCAGCAGCCGAACTAGCGGGAGGGCCCGCACAGATACGCAGTATTTT.

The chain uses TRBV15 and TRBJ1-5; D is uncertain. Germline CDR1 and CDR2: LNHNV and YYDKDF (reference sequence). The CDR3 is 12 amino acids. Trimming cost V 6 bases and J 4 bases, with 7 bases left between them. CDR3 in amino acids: CATREKNQPQHF. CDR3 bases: TGTGCCACCAGGGAGAAGAATCAGCCCCAGCATTTT.

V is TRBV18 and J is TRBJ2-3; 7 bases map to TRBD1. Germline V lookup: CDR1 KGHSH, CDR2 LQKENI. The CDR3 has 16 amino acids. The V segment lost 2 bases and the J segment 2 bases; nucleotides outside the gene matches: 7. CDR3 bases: TGTGCCAGCTCACCATACCCGGGACAGACCACAGATACGCAGTATTTT. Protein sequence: CASSPYPGQTTDTQYF.

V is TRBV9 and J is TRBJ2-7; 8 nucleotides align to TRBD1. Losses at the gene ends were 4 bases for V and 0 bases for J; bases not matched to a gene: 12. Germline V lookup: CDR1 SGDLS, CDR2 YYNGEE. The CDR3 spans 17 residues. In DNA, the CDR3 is TGTGCCAGCAGCTTCCACCCGAGGACAGGGTCCTCCTACGAGCAGTACTTC. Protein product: CASSFHPRTGSSYEQYF.